The source of this TCR beta chain is a study of T cell responses to AZD1222 COVID-19 vaccine. General study results and limits: Spike was spanned by vaccine-associated CD4 TCRs, with dominance at 160-218 and 743-854. Baseline seropositivity characterized only a handful of AZD1222 recipients.

Germline-derived CDR1 and CDR2 are LGHNA and YSLEER. V shed 4 bases, J shed 6 bases, and the junction held 11 bases outside the gene matches. This CDR3 has 16 residues. Comment on this clone: Antigen specificity is unknown.

Sequencing was performed with immunoSEQ multiplex PCR; in TCRdb, only in-frame clones are kept and a portion is missing. This table holds some 66,000 clones, roughly nine tenths found once. Sequenced here: peripheral blood, sampled 28 days after the second AZD1222 dose. J is TRBJ1-4 and V is TRBV4-3; TRBD1 matches at 7 bases. This receptor was obtained from an adult who received the AZD1222 COVID-19 vaccine. The CDR3 region has the DNA TGCGCCAGCAGCCCCCTCCCCCGACAGGGAGATGAAAAACTGTTTTTT. It translates to CASSPLPRQGDEKLFF.